These 7 T cell receptor beta chains were all obtained from the same sample, sequenced in a study of blood T cell repertoires in COVID-19. TCRdb keeps only in-frame clones here, not all; method: immunoSEQ multiplex PCR. In the table there are about 150,000 clones, approximately 86% of which are singletons. Specimen: peripheral blood. The receptor set was obtained from a man in his fifties or sixties with COVID-19, enrolled during active disease.

Comments on this clone: Additional DNA sequences in this sample encode the identical CDR3. The gene calls are TRBV10-3 and TRBJ1-1; D is possibly TRBD1 (5 bases). Germline CDR1 and CDR2: ENHRY and SYGVKD. The CDR3 has 14 amino acids. The V end was cut by 2 bases, the J end by 1 base, with 8 bases between. The CDR3 DNA reads TGTGCCATCAGTGAGGCCGGGGGGAACACTGAAGCTTTCTTT. Amino acid sequence: CAISEAGGNTEAFF.

The count of this clone is one. The chain couples TRBV19 to TRBJ1-2; D gene ambiguous. The V end lost 3 bases, the J end lost 4 bases, and 6 bases lay between the germline ends. Per germline, CDR1 LNHDA and CDR2 SQIVND (reference sequence). The length of the CDR3 is 12 residues. CDR3 sequence (DNA): TGTGCCAGTAGTATGGCCCTCTATGGCTACACCTTC. It is translated as CASSMALYGYTF.

This clone appeared a single time. V usage is TRBV2 and J usage is TRBJ2-5; possible D gene TRBD2, 6 bases. Trimming stripped 5 bases from V and 1 base from J, with 14 bases between. In germline, CDR1 is SNHLY, CDR2 FYNNEI. CDR3 size: 15 residues. DNA of the CDR3: TGTGCCAGCAGTTGGCTAGCGCTTACCCAAGAGACCCAGTACTTC. Its translation: CASSWLALTQETQYF.

V usage is TRBV2 and J usage is TRBJ2-5; 14 nucleotides align to TRBD2. This CDR3 contains 14 residues. Germline V gene lookup returns CDR1 SNHLY and CDR2 FYNNEI. Trimming at V came to 5 bases and at J to 5 bases, leaving 1 base not matched to a gene. This chain's CDR3 is CASSRTSGGETQYF. CDR3 coding DNA: TGTGCCAGCAGTCGGACTAGCGGGGGGGAGACCCAGTACTTC.

This clone appeared a few times. V is TRBV5-1 and J is TRBJ2-1, with 7 bases fitting TRBD1. Germline lookup yields CDR1 SGHRS and CDR2 YFSETQ. The CDR3 sequence is 14 residues long. The junction had 9 bases not matched to a gene; V was cut back by 5 bases and J by 7 bases. The CDR3 loop reads CASRPRGSENEQFF. The DNA for the CDR3 is TGCGCCAGCAGACCCAGGGGGAGTGAGAATGAGCAGTTCTTC.

V is TRBV29-1 and J is TRBJ2-7, with 7 bases identical to TRBD1. CDR3 length: 13 amino acids. V lost 6 bases and J lost 0; bases outside the gene matches: 5. Germline values: CDR1 SQVTM, CDR2 ANQGSEA. CDR3 sequence (DNA): TGCAGCGTCCTAGACAGGGTCTCCTACGAGCAGTACTTC. Translation gives CSVLDRVSYEQYF.

This sequence joins TRBV18 and TRBJ1-6; 9 bases line up with TRBD1. The germline V gene encodes CDR1 KGHSH and CDR2 LQKENI. J lost 10 bases, V lost 6 bases, and 7 bases had no gene match. There are 14 residues in the CDR3. CDR3 residues: CASSRDRATSPLHF. The CDR3 region has the DNA TGTGCCAGCTCCAGGGACAGGGCGACATCACCCCTCCACTTT.